This T cell receptor (beta chain) derives from a study of post-analysis software for immune sequencing data. Study context: Multiple sclerosis in the patients followed relapsing-remitting, secondary progressive and progressive-relapsing courses.

CDR1 is MGHRA and CDR2 is YSYEKL in the germline V gene. Trimming left V 1 base short and J 2 bases short, with 12 bases between. This CDR3 contains 15 residues. Researchers reported that TCR beta cDNA libraries carried unique molecular identifiers. Input amounts of 1 to 10 million T cells were used. These gave roughly 0.5 million cDNA molecules, so each molecule approximated one T cell. MiXCR, run by TCRdb on the PCR reads, gives a single entry per CDR3 protein. This table has some 690,000 distinct CDR3 sequences, roughly 27% appearing once. Findings and caveats of the study: Controls' normalized Chao1 diversity significantly exceeded that of multiple sclerosis patients. Patients used about five TRBV segments, including TRBV5-6, TRBV5-1 and TRBV20-1, more often than controls. The F measure placed samples prepared in the same batch into strongly shared clusters.

As for this clonotype: Its target is not known. Possible read error: a much larger clone is one base away.

The rearrangement joins TRBV4-1 to TRBJ2-7, with D maybe TRBD1 (5 bases). The TCR was taken from a girl between 5 and 17 years old with multiple sclerosis. Source material: blood. CDR3 loop: CASSQGAGRPYEQYF. The DNA of the CDR3 is TGCGCCAGCAGCCAAGGAGCAGGGCGCCCCTACGAGCAGTACTTC.